This T cell receptor beta chain originates from a study of cytomegalovirus exposure and HLA in healthy donors. Points from the study as a whole: The classifier reportedly diagnosed cytomegalovirus status with high sensitivity and specificity.

Per the germline V gene, CDR1 is SGDLS and CDR2 is YYNGEE. Trimming took 10 bases from V and 10 from J, leaving 18 bases between them. The length of the CDR3 is 12 residues. The protocol was immunoSEQ multiplex PCR, while the TCRdb copy is restricted to in-frame clones and leaves out a portion. The repertoire holds about 180,000 clones, with approximately 86% as singletons. A remark on this clone: Its matching antigen is unknown.

The chain employs TRBV9 and TRBJ2-1; a weak D match, TRBD2 (6 bases). Sequences were obtained from PBMCs. This receptor was obtained from a young man in good health and CMV-seropositive. The CDR3 protein is CAGTTSPKEQFF. The CDR3 bases are TGTGCCGGGACGACTAGTCCTAAAGAGCAGTTCTTC.